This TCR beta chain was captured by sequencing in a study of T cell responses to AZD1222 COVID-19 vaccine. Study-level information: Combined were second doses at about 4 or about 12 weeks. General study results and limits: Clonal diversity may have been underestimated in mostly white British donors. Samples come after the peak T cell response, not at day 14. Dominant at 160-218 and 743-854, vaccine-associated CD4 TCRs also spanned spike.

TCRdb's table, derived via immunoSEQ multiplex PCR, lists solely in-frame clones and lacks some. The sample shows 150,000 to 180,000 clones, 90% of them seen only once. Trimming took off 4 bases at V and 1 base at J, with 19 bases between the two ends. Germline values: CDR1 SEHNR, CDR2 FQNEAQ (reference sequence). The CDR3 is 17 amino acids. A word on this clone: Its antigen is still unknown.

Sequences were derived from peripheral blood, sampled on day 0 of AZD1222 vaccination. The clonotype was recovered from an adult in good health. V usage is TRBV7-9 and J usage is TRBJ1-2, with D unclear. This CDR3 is CASSSMMGERSNYGYTF. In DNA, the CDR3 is TGTGCCAGCAGCTCGATGATGGGAGAGCGGAGTAACTATGGCTACACCTTC.